Presented here are 6 T cell receptor beta chains from one specimen sequenced in a study of blood T cell repertoires in COVID-19. Sequencing used immunoSEQ multiplex PCR; TCRdb keeps in-frame clones, though not all of them. This table holds some 210,000 clones, around four fifths found once. Sequenced: peripheral blood. The receptor source for this set is a woman between 65 and 79 years old with active or convalescent COVID-19.

The chain is built from TRBV6-1 and TRBJ1-1; TRBD1 matches 11 bases. V lost 4 bases to trimming and J lost 5 bases; unmatched junction nucleotides: 12. The V gene's germline CDR1 is MNHNS and CDR2 SASEGT. The CDR3 has 17 residues. CDR3 loop: CASSVHSGTGGGTEAFF. DNA for the CDR3: TGTGCCAGCAGTGTTCATTCCGGGACAGGGGGTGGGACTGAAGCTTTCTTT.

The J gene is TRBJ2-3, the V gene TRBV6-1, with 7 positions matching TRBD2. Germline V CDR1 and CDR2: MNHNS, SASEGT. The trim removed 0 bases at V and 5 bases at J, leaving 11 bases unmatched. CDR3 size: 17 residues. CDR3 bases: TGTGCCAGCAGTGAAGCGGGGGGGTCAGGGCCGATAGATACGCAGTATTTT. It codes for CASSEAGGSGPIDTQYF.

The gene calls are TRBV2 and TRBJ2-7; a weak D match, TRBD2 (5 bases). The length of the CDR3 is 16 residues. The germline V and J ends were trimmed by 6 bases and 6 bases, with 24 bases remaining between them. The germline gives CDR1 SNHLY, CDR2 FYNNEI. CDR3 protein: CASRTLVAGPLLEQYF. CDR3 sequence (DNA): TGTGCCAGCAGGACACTCGTGGCGGGTCCCCTCCTCGAGCAGTACTTC.

The chain recombines TRBV28 with TRBJ2-7; 9 bases agree with TRBD1. The CDR3 sequence is 15 residues long. The V and J ends lost 7 bases and 9 bases, in that order; junction bases with no gene match: 16. The germline CDR1 and CDR2 sequences are MDHEN and SYDVKM. The CDR3 region has the DNA TGTGCCAGCACCGCCTTCGGACAGGGGCCCGGTGGGCAGTACTTC. Encoded protein: CASTAFGQGPGGQYF.

V usage is TRBV11-2 and J usage is TRBJ2-5, with 7 bases that match TRBD2. The V segment lost 8 bases and the J segment 5 bases; nucleotides outside the gene matches: 8. This CDR3 has 13 amino acids. CDR1 and CDR2 (germline): SGHAT, FQNNGV. The CDR3 DNA reads as TGTGCCAGCGCTACTAGCGCGGCGGAGACCCAGTACTTC. Translated, it gives CASATSAAETQYF.

This clone showed up just once. The rearrangement joins TRBV5-8 to TRBJ2-3, with a weak D call TRBD1 (6 bases). V lost 4 bases to trimming and J lost 3 bases, with 12 bases between them. Germline V gene data show CDR1 as SGHTS and CDR2 as YDEGEE. The CDR3 runs 14 residues. The CDR3 DNA reads as TGTGCCAGCAGCCGGGACATTCCGACAGATACGCAGTATTTT. Its protein product is CASSRDIPTDTQYF. Combining the CDR3 with reference TRBV5-8 and TRBJ2-3 gives the whole variable domain EAGVTQSPTHLIKTRGQQATLRCSPISGHTSVYWYQQALGLGLQFLLWYDEGEERNRGNFPPRFSGRQFPNYSSELNVNALELEDSALYLCASSRDIPTDTQYFGPGTRLTVL.